This is a list of T cell receptor beta chains from one sample in a study of T cells after yellow fever vaccination. MiXCR, applied by TCRdb to the 5' RACE reads, yields one record per CDR3 protein. The profile covers some 320,000 distinct CDR3 sequences, with about 4% appearing a single time and 20% to 25% taken by the ten largest. The sequences come from PBMCs, collected 5 days after the yellow fever booster vaccination. The receptors were gathered from a young man who received the YFV17D yellow fever vaccine. Each CDR3 is given with its conserved first and last residue. The order of the fields is CDR3 protein, V gene, clone size. A clone size is listed for some rows: how often the clone was seen (once, few, many), or a class if it is expanded.

CDR3: CASRGMRGGGTDTQYF
V: TRBV11-2
size: once

CDR3: CASSPEGGRVNQPQHF
V: TRBV18
size: NA

CDR3: CASGFWGTEAFF
V: TRBV12-5
size: NA

CDR3: CAISGSGTSGGETQYF
V: TRBV10-3
size: many

CDR3: CASSRRDRGENTIYF
V: TRBV6-5
size: few

CDR3: CASSPRTANTEAFF
V: TRBV3-1
size: few

CDR3: CASYRGRLVNEQFF
V: TRBV10-2
size: few

CDR3: CASSEDTSYNEQFF
V: TRBV10-1
size: many

CDR3: CAITRDINQPQHF
V: TRBV10-3
size: few

CDR3: CASSLAGAAANEQFF
V: TRBV7-3
size: NA

CDR3: CASSSASGLAYEQYF
V: TRBV5-1
size: few

CDR3: CASSQAGEVSYEQYF
V: TRBV4-2
size: many

CDR3: CASSLHLQGRVSYEQYF
V: TRBV28
size: few

CDR3: CASLFGQSGANVLTF
V: TRBV6-1
size: few

CDR3: CSAPEAATTDTQYF
V: TRBV20-1
size: few

CDR3: CASSVESYEETQYF
V: TRBV5-6
size: few

CDR3: CASSSVDTSTDTQYF
V: TRBV5-4
size: NA

CDR3: CASSSRQGRETQYF
V: TRBV11-2
size: many

CDR3: CARGTGGRNEQYF
V: TRBV7-3
size: NA

CDR3: CASSRTRFNTDTQYF
V: TRBV7-9
size: few

CDR3: CASSQEYIGGEAFF
V: TRBV4-2
size: NA

CDR3: CASSLVGITYEQYF
V: TRBV7-2
size: once

CDR3: CASSYGTGNEQFF
V: TRBV6-5
size: few

CDR3: CSASNPRGAGELFF
V: TRBV20-1
size: many

CDR3: CASSLFWADTQYF
V: TRBV12-3/TRBV12-4
size: NA

CDR3: CASSEARANVLTF
V: TRBV10-1
size: few

CDR3: CASSLPWEGDTQYF
V: TRBV5-1
size: few

CDR3: CASTPHDREETQYF
V: TRBV6-6
size: few

CDR3: CSARDFRGETDTQYF
V: TRBV20-1
size: NA

CDR3: CATTTGLVYEQYF
V: TRBV24-1
size: few

CDR3: CASSPRLHNEQFF
V: TRBV4-2
size: many

CDR3: CASSLDRGPERFF
V: TRBV7-3
size: many

CDR3: CATARDMDSPLHF
V: TRBV24-1
size: few

CDR3: CSAKLAGGRETQYF
V: TRBV20-1
size: many

CDR3: CASSLGLASTDTQYF
V: TRBV5-1
size: many

CDR3: CASSGDRGLTDTQYF
V: TRBV5-6
size: many

CDR3: CASSVGRLAGGLETQYF
V: TRBV9
size: NA

CDR3: CASSSRTTGTQIDGYTF
V: TRBV6-6
size: few

CDR3: CASSPQKNNQPQHF
V: TRBV6-6
size: NA

CDR3: CASSPGAAFGEKLFF
V: TRBV9
size: many

CDR3: CSAPTDPYSNQPQHF
V: TRBV20-1
size: NA

CDR3: CASSQTINEQFF
V: TRBV19
size: few

CDR3: CASSLSGTRETQYF
V: TRBV3-1
size: few

CDR3: CASSHRGAFPTGELFF
V: TRBV4-3
size: few

CDR3: CSAEGQINEQFF
V: TRBV20-1
size: few

CDR3: CARKGRAGKMNTEAFF
V: TRBV5-3
size: once

CDR3: CASSGRIRQDEQYF
V: TRBV19
size: few

CDR3: CASSQQVLLNTEAFF
V: TRBV4-3
size: NA